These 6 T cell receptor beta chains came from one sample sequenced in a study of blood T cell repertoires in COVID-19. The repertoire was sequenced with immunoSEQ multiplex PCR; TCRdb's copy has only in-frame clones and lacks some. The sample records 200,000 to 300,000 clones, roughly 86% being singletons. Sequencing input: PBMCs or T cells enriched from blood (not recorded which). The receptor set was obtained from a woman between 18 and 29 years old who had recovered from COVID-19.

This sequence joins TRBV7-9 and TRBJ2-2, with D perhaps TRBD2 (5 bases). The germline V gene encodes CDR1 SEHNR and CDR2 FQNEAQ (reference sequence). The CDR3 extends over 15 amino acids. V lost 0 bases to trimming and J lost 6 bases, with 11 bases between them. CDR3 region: CASSLAPAGAGELFF. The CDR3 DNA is TGTGCCAGCAGCTTAGCGCCGGCGGGCGCCGGGGAGCTGTTTTTT.

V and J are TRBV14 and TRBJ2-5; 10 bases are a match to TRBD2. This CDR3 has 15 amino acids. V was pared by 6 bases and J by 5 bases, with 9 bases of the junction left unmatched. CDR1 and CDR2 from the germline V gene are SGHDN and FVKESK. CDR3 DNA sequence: TGTGCCAGCAGTTCTCTAGCGGGAGCGCGTGAGACCCAGTACTTC. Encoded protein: CASSSLAGARETQYF.

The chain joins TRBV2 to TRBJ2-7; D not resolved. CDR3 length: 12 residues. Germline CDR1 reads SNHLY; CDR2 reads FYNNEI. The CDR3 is CASRPDTGVWVV. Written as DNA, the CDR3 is TGTGCCAGCAGACCCGACACCGGCGTCTGGGTCGTC.

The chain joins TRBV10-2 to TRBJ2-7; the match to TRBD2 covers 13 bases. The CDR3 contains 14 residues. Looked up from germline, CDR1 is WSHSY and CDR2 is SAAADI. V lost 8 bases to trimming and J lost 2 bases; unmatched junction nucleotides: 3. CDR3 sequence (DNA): TGCGCCAGCGGAGGGACTAGCGGGGCCTACGAGCAGTACTTC. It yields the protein CASGGTSGAYEQYF.

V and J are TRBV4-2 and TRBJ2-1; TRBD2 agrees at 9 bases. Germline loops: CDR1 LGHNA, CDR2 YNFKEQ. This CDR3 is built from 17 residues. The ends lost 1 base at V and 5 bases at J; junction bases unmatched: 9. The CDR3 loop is CASSQVGPGLADNEQFF. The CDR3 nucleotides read TGTGCCAGCAGCCAAGTTGGGCCGGGACTAGCTGACAATGAGCAGTTCTTC.

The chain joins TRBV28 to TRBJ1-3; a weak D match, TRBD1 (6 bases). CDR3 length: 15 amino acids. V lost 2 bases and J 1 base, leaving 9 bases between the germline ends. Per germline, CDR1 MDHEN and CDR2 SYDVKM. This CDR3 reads CASSLRGGSGNTIYF. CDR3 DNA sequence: TGTGCCAGCAGTTTACGAGGGGGATCTGGAAACACCATATATTTT.